The 21 T cell receptor beta chains presented below share a single source sample, sequenced in a study of T cells in tuberculosis. Time point indicated: new active TB diagnosis, blood taken before or within 7 days of starting treatment. Sequenced by immunoSEQ multiplex PCR; TCRdb stores in-frame clones only, minus some. The repertoire holds fewer than 55,000 clones, with roughly 95% as singletons. The specimen comprised PBMCs, sampled at tuberculosis diagnosis. The receptors were gathered from an adult with tuberculosis.

The chain has TRBV28 and TRBJ2-7; 9 positions agree with TRBD1. With 8 bases clipped from V and 3 bases from J, the junction kept 5 bases outside the gene matches. CDR1 is MDHEN, CDR2 SYDVKM, per germline. The CDR3 is 13 residues long. CDR3 DNA sequence: TGTGCCAGCGGGTACAGGGGGCGCTACGAGCAGTACTTC. Residues: CASGYRGRYEQYF. Combining the CDR3 with reference TRBV28 and TRBJ2-7 gives the whole variable domain DVKVTQSSRYLVKRTGEKVFLECVQDMDHENMFWYRQDPGLGLRLIYFSYDVKMKEKGDIPEGYSVSREKKERFSLILESASTNQTSMYLCASGYRGRYEQYFGPGTRLTVT.

The CDR3 bases are TGCAGCGTCGACACCGGCTACACCTTC. Amino acid sequence: CSVDTGYTF. The gene calls are TRBV29-1 and TRBJ1-2; unclear D gene. The germline V gene has CDR1 SQVTM and CDR2 ANQGSEA. V lost 6 bases, J lost 8 bases, and 7 bases lay in between. The CDR3 spans 9 residues.

The V call is TRBV18, the J call TRBJ2-7, with 7 bases matching TRBD2. The CDR3 has 19 residues. Germline V gives CDR1 KGHSH, CDR2 LQKENI. Trimming at V came to 3 bases and at J to 3 bases, leaving 20 bases not matched to a gene. CDR3 amino acids: CASSPLQQVSRGGVYEQYF. In DNA, the CDR3 is TGTGCCAGCTCACCCCTACAGCAGGTCTCGCGGGGAGGGGTCTACGAGCAGTACTTC.

The chain uses TRBV7-9 and TRBJ2-2; 11 bases fit TRBD1. The CDR3 is made up of 18 amino acids. Per germline, CDR1 SEHNR and CDR2 FQNEAQ (reference sequence). The V segment lost 5 bases and the J segment 1 base; nucleotides outside the gene matches: 9. The CDR3, as DNA: TGTGCCAGCAGCCGAGGACAGGGGGCTCAAAGGAACACCGGGGAGCTGTTTTTT. Translating it yields CASSRGQGAQRNTGELFF.

This chain joins TRBV6-5 and TRBJ1-5, with D tentatively TRBD1 (5 bases). Trimming shortened V by 2 bases and J by 5 bases, and 10 bases separated the two germline ends. This CDR3 region has 14 residues. Per the germline V gene, CDR1 is MNHEY and CDR2 is SVGAGI. The CDR3 nucleotides read TGTGCCAGCAGTTACAGGGGCCCCGATCAGCCCCAGCATTTT. Amino acid sequence: CASSYRGPDQPQHF.

The chain is built from TRBV5-1 and TRBJ1-4; 8 bases line up with TRBD1. The germline V gene has CDR1 SGHRS and CDR2 YFSETQ. With 3 bases clipped from V and 4 bases from J, the junction kept 8 bases outside the gene matches. The CDR3 contains 16 residues. The CDR3 nucleotides read TGCGCCAGCAGCTCCTGGACAGGGCTCGGTAATGAAAAACTGTTTTTT. It encodes CASSSWTGLGNEKLFF.

The chain employs TRBV7-2 and TRBJ1-2, with D possibly being TRBD1 (6 bases). CDR1 is SGHTA, CDR2 FQGNSA, per germline. The CDR3 spans 16 residues. V was trimmed by 5 bases and J by 0 bases, leaving 16 bases between them. The CDR3 protein is CASSPAGQSSNYGYTF. CDR3 coding DNA: TGTGCCAGCAGCCCCGCTGGACAGTCCTCTAACTATGGCTACACCTTC.

As regards this clone: Other DNA variants within this sample encode the same CDR3. The chain is built from TRBV19 and TRBJ2-1; 7 bases align to TRBD2. After removal of 3 bases from V and 0 bases from J, the junction contained 2 bases not matched to a gene. The CDR3 consists of 15 residues. Germline CDR1 is LNHDA and CDR2 is SQIVND (reference sequence). DNA for the CDR3: TGTGCCAGTAGTATGGGCGGGAGCTCCTACAATGAGCAGTTCTTC. Translation: CASSMGGSSYNEQFF.

This chain uses TRBV12-5 with TRBJ2-1; 9 bases agree with TRBD2. J was trimmed by 6 bases and V by 8 bases; bases with no gene match: 11. CDR3 length equals 15 residues. Germline assignment: CDR1 LGHNT and CDR2 FRNRAP. Written as DNA, the CDR3 is TGTGCTAGTCTTTCCGCAGGGACTAGCACCAATGAGCAGTTCTTC. It is translated as CASLSAGTSTNEQFF.

In this sample, this clone turned up a few times. This sequence joins TRBV9 and TRBJ2-1; D uncertain. Germline-derived CDR1 and CDR2 are SGDLS and YYNGEE. The V and J ends lost 0 bases and 8 bases respectively, with 15 bases between them. The CDR3 runs to 15 residues. The DNA of the CDR3 is TGTGCCAGCAGCGTAGGATATCTATTAACAGATGAGCAGTTCTTC. It codes for CASSVGYLLTDEQFF. Filled out from reference TRBV9 and TRBJ2-1, the complete variable domain reads DSGVTQTPKHLITATGQRVTLRCSPRSGDLSVYWYQQSLDQGLQFLIQYYNGEERAKGNILERFSAQQFPDLHSELNLSSLELGDSALYFCASSVGYLLTDEQFFGPGTRLTVL.

For this clone: This sample includes further DNA sequences coding for the same CDR3. The rearrangement links TRBV5-4 to TRBJ2-7, with TRBD1 matching 9 bases. Losses at the gene ends were 4 bases for V and 4 bases for J; bases not matched to a gene: 6. This CDR3 comprises 14 residues. The V gene's germline CDR1 is SGHNT and CDR2 YYREEE (reference sequence). For the CDR3, the DNA is TGTGCCAGCAGCGGGGGACAGGGTAGATACGAGCAGTACTTC. Amino acids: CASSGGQGRYEQYF.

The chain links TRBV28 to TRBJ2-4; 7 bases agree with TRBD1. V shed 4 bases and J 1 base; nucleotides not matched to a gene: 4. This CDR3 has 15 residues. Germline V gene lookup returns CDR1 MDHEN and CDR2 SYDVKM. CDR3 residues: CASSSGTDAKNIQYF. The CDR3, as DNA: TGTGCCAGCAGTTCCGGGACAGATGCCAAAAACATTCAGTACTTC.

This clone appeared a few times. V is TRBV30 and J is TRBJ2-5; 12 nucleotides match TRBD2. V was clipped by 2 bases and J by 4 bases; unmatched bases: 8. This CDR3 region has 16 residues. The germline CDR1 and CDR2 sequences are GTSNPN and SVGIG (reference sequence). In DNA form, the CDR3 reads TGTGCCTGGAGTAAACCTAGCGGGAGGGCAACAGAGACCCAGTACTTC. Its protein is CAWSKPSGRATETQYF.

The chain employs TRBV7-2 and TRBJ2-5; the D gene is possibly TRBD2 (6 bases). The CDR3 has 13 residues. In germline, CDR1 is SGHTA, CDR2 FQGNSA. V gave up 2 bases and J gave up 4 bases, with 8 bases separating them. In DNA, the CDR3 is TGTGCCAGCAGCTTAAGGGGAGGAGAGACCCAGTACTTC. Protein: CASSLRGGETQYF.

V gene TRBV28 combines with J gene TRBJ2-3; TRBD1 is a possible D gene (5 bases). Germline CDR1 and CDR2: MDHEN and SYDVKM. This CDR3 comprises 16 residues. Trimming cost V 3 bases and J 1 base, with 14 bases left between them. The CDR3 region is CASSFWQGQGTDTQYF. In DNA form, the CDR3 reads TGTGCCAGCAGTTTTTGGCAGGGTCAGGGCACAGATACGCAGTATTTT. The entire variable domain, with the rest obtained from reference TRBV28 and TRBJ2-3, is as follows: DVKVTQSSRYLVKRTGEKVFLECVQDMDHENMFWYRQDPGLGLRLIYFSYDVKMKEKGDIPEGYSVSREKKERFSLILESASTNQTSMYLCASSFWQGQGTDTQYFGPGTRLTVL.

V is TRBV6-1 and J is TRBJ2-7; 7 positions agree with TRBD2. This CDR3 comprises 16 residues. Germline loops: CDR1 MNHNS, CDR2 SASEGT. V lost 4 bases to trimming and J lost 7 bases; unmatched junction nucleotides: 16. CDR3 bases: TGTGCCAGCAGTGCCCAATTGGCTAGCGGCCTTTGGGAGCAGTACTTC. This codes for CASSAQLASGLWEQYF.

The chain is built from TRBV11-2 and TRBJ1-5, with 9 bases lining up with TRBD1. The CDR3 consists of 15 residues. Germline-derived CDR1 and CDR2 are SGHAT and FQNNGV. V lost 5 bases and J lost 6; bases outside the gene matches: 8. For the CDR3, the DNA is TGTGCCAGCAGCGCGACCGGGACAGGGATTCAGCCCCAGCATTTT. Protein product: CASSATGTGIQPQHF.

The chain has TRBV19 and TRBJ2-3; D possibly corresponds to TRBD2 (5 bases). Germline V gives CDR1 LNHDA, CDR2 SQIVND (reference sequence). CDR3 size: 14 residues. Trimming pared 1 base from V and 0 bases from J, leaving 5 bases between. CDR3: CASSIGTSTDTQYF. Written as DNA, the CDR3 is TGTGCCAGTAGTATAGGGACTAGCACAGATACGCAGTATTTT.

The chain is built from TRBV5-5 and TRBJ2-3; D unclear. The V end lost 0 bases, the J end lost 2 bases, and 7 bases lay between the germline ends. From germline, CDR1 is SGHKS and CDR2 YYEKEE (reference sequence). This CDR3 spans 14 amino acids. The CDR3 DNA reads TGTGCCAGCAGCTTGGACAGTATCACAGATACGCAGTATTTT. Amino acids: CASSLDSITDTQYF.

The rearrangement links TRBV7-9 to TRBJ1-2; 7 nucleotides agree with TRBD1. Germline V lookup: CDR1 SEHNR, CDR2 FQNEAQ (reference sequence). This CDR3 contains 11 residues. V lost 4 bases to trimming and J lost 8 bases; unmatched junction nucleotides: 1. The CDR3 here is CASSSDRGYTF. Written as DNA, the CDR3 is TGTGCCAGCAGCTCGGACAGGGGCTACACCTTC.

V is TRBV30 and J is TRBJ1-1, with D maybe TRBD1 (5 bases). The CDR3 has 13 amino acids. V lost 0 bases to trimming and J lost 7 bases, with 12 bases between them. Germline V gene lookup returns CDR1 GTSNPN and CDR2 SVGIG (reference sequence). CDR3 loop: CAWSVREGLEAFF. In nucleotides, the CDR3 is TGTGCCTGGAGTGTACGCGAGGGACTTGAAGCTTTCTTT. The full variable domain, completed using reference TRBV30 and TRBJ1-1, is SQTIHQWPATLVQPVGSPLSLECTVEGTSNPNLYWYRQAAGRGLQLLFYSVGIGQISSEVPQNLSASRPQDRQFILSSKKLLLSDSGFYLCAWSVREGLEAFFGQGTRLTVV.